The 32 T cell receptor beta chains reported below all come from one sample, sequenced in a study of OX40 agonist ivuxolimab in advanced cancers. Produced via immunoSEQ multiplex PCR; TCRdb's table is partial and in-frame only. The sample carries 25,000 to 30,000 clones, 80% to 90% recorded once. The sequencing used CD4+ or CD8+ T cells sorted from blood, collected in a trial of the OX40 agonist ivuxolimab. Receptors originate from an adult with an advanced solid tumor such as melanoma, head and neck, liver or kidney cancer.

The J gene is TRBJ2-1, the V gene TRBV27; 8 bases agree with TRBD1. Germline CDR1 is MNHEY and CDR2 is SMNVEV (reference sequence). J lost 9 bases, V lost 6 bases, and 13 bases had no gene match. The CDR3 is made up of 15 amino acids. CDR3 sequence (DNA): TGTGCCAGCAGCTTACGGGACAGGACCCTAACTGAGCAGTTCTTC. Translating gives CASSLRDRTLTEQFF.

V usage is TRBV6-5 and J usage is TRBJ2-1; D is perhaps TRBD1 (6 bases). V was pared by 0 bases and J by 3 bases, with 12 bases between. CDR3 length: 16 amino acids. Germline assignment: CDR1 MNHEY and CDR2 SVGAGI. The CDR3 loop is CASSYSWQGNYNEQFF. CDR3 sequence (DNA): TGTGCCAGCAGTTACTCATGGCAGGGGAACTACAATGAGCAGTTCTTC.

The CDR3 is CASSLGWSGTYSNQPQHF. CDR3 coding DNA: TGTGCCAGCAGTTTAGGGTGGAGTGGGACCTATAGCAATCAGCCCCAGCATTTT. This chain connects TRBV27 to TRBJ1-5; a weak D match, TRBD1 (5 bases). Germline V gives CDR1 MNHEY, CDR2 SMNVEV (reference sequence). The CDR3 extends over 18 amino acids. Trimming left V 2 bases short and J 0 bases short, with 17 bases between.

The CDR3 here is CASSLSRGGPGETQYF. The CDR3 nucleotides read TGTGCCAGCAGTTTATCTCGGGGGGGGCCGGGAGAGACCCAGTACTTC. The J gene is TRBJ2-5, the V gene TRBV27; 8 bases agree with TRBD2. The CDR3 runs 16 residues. CDR1 and CDR2 from the germline V gene are MNHEY and SMNVEV (reference sequence). V lost 0 bases, J lost 4 bases, and 7 bases stayed unmatched.

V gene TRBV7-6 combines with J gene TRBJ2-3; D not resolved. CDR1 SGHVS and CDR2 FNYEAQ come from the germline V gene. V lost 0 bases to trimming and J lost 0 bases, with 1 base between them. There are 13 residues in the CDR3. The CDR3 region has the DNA TGTGCCAGCAGCTTAGCCAGCACAGATACGCAGTATTTT. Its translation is CASSLASTDTQYF.

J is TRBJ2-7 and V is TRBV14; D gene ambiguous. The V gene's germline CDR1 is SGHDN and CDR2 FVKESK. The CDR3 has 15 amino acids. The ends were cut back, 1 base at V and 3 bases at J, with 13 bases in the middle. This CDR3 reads CASSQGPTASYEQYF. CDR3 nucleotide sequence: TGTGCCAGCAGCCAAGGCCCGACTGCGAGCTACGAGCAGTACTTC. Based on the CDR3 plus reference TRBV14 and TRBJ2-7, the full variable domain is EAGVTQFPSHSVIEKGQTVTLRCDPISGHDNLYWYRRVMGKEIKFLLHFVKESKQDESGMPNNRFLAERTGGTYSTLKVQPAELEDSGVYFCASSQGPTASYEQYFGPGTRLTVT.

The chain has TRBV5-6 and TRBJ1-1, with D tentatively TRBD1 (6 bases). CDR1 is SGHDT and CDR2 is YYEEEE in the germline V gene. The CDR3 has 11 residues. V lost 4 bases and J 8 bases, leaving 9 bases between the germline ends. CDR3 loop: CASSRGREAFF. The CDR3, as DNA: TGTGCCAGCAGCCGGGGGCGCGAAGCTTTCTTT.

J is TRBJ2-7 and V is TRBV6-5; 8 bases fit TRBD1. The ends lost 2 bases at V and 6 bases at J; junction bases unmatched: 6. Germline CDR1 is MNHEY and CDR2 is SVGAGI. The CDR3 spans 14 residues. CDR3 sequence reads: CASSYGDRRGEQYF. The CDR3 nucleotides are TGTGCCAGCAGTTACGGGGACAGGCGAGGCGAGCAGTACTTC.

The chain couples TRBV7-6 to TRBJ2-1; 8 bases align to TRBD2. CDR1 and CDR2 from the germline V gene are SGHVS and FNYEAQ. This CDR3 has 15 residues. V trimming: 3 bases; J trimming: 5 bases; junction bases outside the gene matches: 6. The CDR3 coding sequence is TGTGCCAGCAGCTTGACGGGGCGGGGGGACAATGAGCAGTTCTTC. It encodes CASSLTGRGDNEQFF.

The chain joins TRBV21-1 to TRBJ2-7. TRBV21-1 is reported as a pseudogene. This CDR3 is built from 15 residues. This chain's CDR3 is CASSKVWVRSYEQYF. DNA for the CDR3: TGTGCCAGCAGCAAAGTTTGGGTCAGGAGCTACGAGCAGTACTTC.

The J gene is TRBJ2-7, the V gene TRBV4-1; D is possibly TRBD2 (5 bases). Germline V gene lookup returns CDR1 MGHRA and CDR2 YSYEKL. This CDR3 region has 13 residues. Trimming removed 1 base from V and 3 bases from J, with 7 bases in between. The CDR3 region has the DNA TGCGCCAGCAGCCAAGCGGGAAACTACGAGCAGTACTTC. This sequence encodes CASSQAGNYEQYF.

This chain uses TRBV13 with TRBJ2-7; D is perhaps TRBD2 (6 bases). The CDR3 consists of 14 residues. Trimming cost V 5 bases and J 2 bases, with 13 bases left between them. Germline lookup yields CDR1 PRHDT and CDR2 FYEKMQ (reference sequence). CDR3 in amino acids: CASSGGTETYEQYF. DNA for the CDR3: TGTGCCAGCAGCGGAGGGACGGAGACCTACGAGCAGTACTTC.

The CDR3 nucleotides are TGTGCCAGCAGTTTAGGCCCAGCGACCTACGAGCAGTACTTC. This gives the protein CASSLGPATYEQYF. The J gene is TRBJ2-7, the V gene TRBV28; D gene ambiguous. Germline V CDR1 and CDR2: MDHEN, SYDVKM. V was cut by 2 bases and J by 2 bases, with 10 bases left in between. The CDR3 contains 14 residues. The full variable domain, in which reference TRBV28 and TRBJ2-7 provide the parts outside the CDR3, is DVKVTQSSRYLVKRTGEKVFLECVQDMDHENMFWYRQDPGLGLRLIYFSYDVKMKEKGDIPEGYSVSREKKERFSLILESASTNQTSMYLCASSLGPATYEQYFGPGTRLTVT.

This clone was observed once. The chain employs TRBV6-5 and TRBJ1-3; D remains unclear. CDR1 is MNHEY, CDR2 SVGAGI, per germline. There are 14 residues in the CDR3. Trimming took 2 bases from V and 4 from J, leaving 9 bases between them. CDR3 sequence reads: CASSYETAGNTIYF. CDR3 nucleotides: TGTGCCAGCAGTTACGAGACTGCCGGAAACACCATATATTTT.

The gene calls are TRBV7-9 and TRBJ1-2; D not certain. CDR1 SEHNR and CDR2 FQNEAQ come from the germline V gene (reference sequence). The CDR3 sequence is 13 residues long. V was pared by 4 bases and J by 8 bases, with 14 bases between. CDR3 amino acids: CASSSSLAGGYTF. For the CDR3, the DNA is TGTGCCAGCAGCTCCAGTCTTGCGGGGGGCTACACCTTC. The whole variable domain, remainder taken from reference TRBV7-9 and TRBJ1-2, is DTGVSQNPRHKITKRGQNVTFRCDPISEHNRLYWYRQTLGQGPEFLTYFQNEAQLEKSRLLSDRFSAERPKGSFSTLEIQRTEQGDSAMYLCASSSSLAGGYTFGSGTRLTVV.

In DNA, the CDR3 is TGTGCCAGTAGTATATCCAGGGATGGCTACACCTTC. Translation: CASSISRDGYTF. This chain links TRBV19 with TRBJ1-2, with D possibly being TRBD1 (5 bases). The V end was cut by 2 bases, the J end by 6 bases, with 7 bases between. Per germline, CDR1 LNHDA and CDR2 SQIVND (reference sequence). This CDR3 spans 12 amino acids.

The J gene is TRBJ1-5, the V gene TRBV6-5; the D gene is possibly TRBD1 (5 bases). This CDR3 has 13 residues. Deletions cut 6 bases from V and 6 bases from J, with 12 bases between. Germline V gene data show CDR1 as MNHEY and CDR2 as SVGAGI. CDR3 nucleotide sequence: TGTGCCAGCAGGCCCGGGGGGGGTCAGCCCCAGCATTTT. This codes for CASRPGGGQPQHF.

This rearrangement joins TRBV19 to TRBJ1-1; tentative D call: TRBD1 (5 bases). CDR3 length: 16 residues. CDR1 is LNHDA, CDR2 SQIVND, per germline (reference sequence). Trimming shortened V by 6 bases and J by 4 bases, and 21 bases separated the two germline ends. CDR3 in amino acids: CASRQTLYGAGTEAFF. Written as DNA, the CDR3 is TGTGCCAGTAGGCAGACCCTCTACGGGGCCGGCACTGAAGCTTTCTTT.

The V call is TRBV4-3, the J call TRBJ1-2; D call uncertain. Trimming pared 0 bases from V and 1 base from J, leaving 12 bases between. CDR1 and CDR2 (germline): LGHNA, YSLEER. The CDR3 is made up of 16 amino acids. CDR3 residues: CASSQDRGQINYGYTF. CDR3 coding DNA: TGCGCCAGCAGCCAAGATCGCGGGCAGATTAACTATGGCTACACCTTC.

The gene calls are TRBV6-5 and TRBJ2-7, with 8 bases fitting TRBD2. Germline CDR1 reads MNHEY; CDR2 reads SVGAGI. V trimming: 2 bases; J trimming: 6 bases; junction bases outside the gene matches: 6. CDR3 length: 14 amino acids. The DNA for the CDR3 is TGTGCCAGCAGTTACGGACTAGCTTTGTCCGAGCAGTACTTC. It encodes CASSYGLALSEQYF.

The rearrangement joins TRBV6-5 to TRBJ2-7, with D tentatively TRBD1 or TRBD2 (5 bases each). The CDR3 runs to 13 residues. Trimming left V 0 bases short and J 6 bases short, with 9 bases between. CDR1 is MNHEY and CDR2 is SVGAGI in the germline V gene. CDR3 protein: CASSYSGTSEQYF. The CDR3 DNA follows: TGTGCCAGCAGTTACTCAGGGACGAGCGAGCAGTACTTC.

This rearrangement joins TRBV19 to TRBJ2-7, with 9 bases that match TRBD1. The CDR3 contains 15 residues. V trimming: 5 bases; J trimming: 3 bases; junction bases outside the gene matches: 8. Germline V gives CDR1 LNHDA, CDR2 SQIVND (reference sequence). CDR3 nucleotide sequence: TGTGCCAGTAGTTCGGGGACAGGGCCCGGCTACGAGCAGTACTTC. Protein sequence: CASSSGTGPGYEQYF.

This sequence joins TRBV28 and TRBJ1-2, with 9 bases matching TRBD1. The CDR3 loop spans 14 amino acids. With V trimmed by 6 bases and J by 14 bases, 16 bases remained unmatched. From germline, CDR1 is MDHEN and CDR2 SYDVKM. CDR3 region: CASSPLGTGYGWTF. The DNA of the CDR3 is TGTGCCAGCAGCCCTCTCGGGACAGGGTATGGTTGGACCTTC.

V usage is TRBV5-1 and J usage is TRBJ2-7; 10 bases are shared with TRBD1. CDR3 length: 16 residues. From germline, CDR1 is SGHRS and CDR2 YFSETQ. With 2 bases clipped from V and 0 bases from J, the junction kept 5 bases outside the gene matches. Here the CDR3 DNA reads TGCGCCAGCAGCTTCCCGAGGACAGGGGGCTCCTACGAGCAGTACTTC. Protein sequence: CASSFPRTGGSYEQYF.

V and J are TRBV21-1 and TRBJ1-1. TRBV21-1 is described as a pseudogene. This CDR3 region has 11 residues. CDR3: CATPPPAEAFF. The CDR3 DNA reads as TGTGCCACCCCCCCTCCCGCTGAAGCTTTCTTT.

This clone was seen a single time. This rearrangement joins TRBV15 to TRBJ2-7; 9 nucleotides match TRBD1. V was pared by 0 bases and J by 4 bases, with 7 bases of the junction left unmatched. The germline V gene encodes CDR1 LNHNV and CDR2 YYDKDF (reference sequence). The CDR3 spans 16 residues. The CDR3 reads CATSRDRGTGYYEQYF. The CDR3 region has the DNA TGTGCCACCAGCAGAGATAGAGGGACAGGGTATTACGAGCAGTACTTC.

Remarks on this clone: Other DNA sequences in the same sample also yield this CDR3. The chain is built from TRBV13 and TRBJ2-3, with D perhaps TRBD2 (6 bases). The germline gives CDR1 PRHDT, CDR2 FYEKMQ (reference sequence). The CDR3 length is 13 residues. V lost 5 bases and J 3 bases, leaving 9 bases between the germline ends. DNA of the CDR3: TGTGCCAGCAGCCCAGGACTAACAGATACGCAGTATTTT. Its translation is CASSPGLTDTQYF.

CDR3 DNA sequence: TGCGCCAGCAGCCAAGATAGCGGGGGGGCCTCTGAGCAGTTCTTC. It is translated as CASSQDSGGASEQFF. The chain joins TRBV4-3 to TRBJ2-1, with TRBD2 matching over 11 bases. J was trimmed by 9 bases and V by 0 bases; bases with no gene match: 4. This CDR3 is built from 15 residues. Germline loops: CDR1 LGHNA, CDR2 YSLEER.

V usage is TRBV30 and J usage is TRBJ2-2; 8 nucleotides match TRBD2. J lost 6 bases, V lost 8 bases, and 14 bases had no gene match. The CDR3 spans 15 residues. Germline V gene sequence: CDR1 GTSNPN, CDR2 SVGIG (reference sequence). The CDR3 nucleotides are TGTGCCCTCCAAGGCCCGGGGGGGTTCCCCGGGGAGCTGTTTTTT. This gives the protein CALQGPGGFPGELFF.

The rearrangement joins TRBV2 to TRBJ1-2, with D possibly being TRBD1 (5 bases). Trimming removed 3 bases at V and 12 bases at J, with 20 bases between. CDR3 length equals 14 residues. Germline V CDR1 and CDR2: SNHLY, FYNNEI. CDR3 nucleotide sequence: TGTGCCAGCAGTGAGGGTCTACCCGGGGCTACGGACACCTTC. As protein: CASSEGLPGATDTF.

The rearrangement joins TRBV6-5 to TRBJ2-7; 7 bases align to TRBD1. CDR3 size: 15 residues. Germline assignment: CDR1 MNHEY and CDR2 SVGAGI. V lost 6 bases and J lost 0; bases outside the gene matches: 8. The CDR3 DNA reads TGTGCCAGCAGCCCTAGGGACAGTCTCTCCTACGAGCAGTACTTC. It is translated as CASSPRDSLSYEQYF.

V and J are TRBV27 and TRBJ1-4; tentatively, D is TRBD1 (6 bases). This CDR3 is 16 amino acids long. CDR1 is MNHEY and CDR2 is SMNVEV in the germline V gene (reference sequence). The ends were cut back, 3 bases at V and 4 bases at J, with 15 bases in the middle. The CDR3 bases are TGTGCCAGCAGTTTTCGGGGGGGCAGAGGTAATGAAAAACTGTTTTTT. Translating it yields CASSFRGGRGNEKLFF.